The 13 T cell receptor beta chains presented below share a single source sample, sequenced in a study of response to subunit inactivated influenza vaccine. TCRdb re-called the RT-PCR reads through MiXCR, storing one row per CDR3 protein. This sample yields 500,000 to 550,000 distinct CDR3 sequences, of which approximately 7.6% are seen a single time; 13% belongs to the top ten. This material consisted of PBMCs from blood, taken about 23 months after vaccination. Receptors were obtained from a man aged 50 to 75 who received an inactivated influenza vaccine.

This clonotype was seen more than once but under ten times. The V call is TRBV5-1, the J call TRBJ2-3, with TRBD2 identical over 10 bases. V dropped 2 bases and J dropped 3; count of bases not matched to a gene: 12. The CDR3 runs 18 residues. Per germline, CDR1 SGHRS and CDR2 YFSETQ. In DNA, the CDR3 is TGCGCCAGCAGCTTTCCCCAGAGCGGGGGGGCCAGGACAGATACGCAGTATTTT. It yields the protein CASSFPQSGGARTDTQYF.

The V gene is TRBV5-1, the J gene TRBJ2-7; TRBD1 might be the D (5 bases). The CDR3 sequence is 15 residues long. Germline CDR1 reads SGHRS; CDR2 reads YFSETQ. Trimming stripped 0 bases from V and 0 bases from J, with 10 bases between. CDR3 in amino acids: CASSLGDSSSYEQYF. Here the CDR3 DNA reads TGCGCCAGCAGCTTGGGAGACAGTTCCTCCTACGAGCAGTACTTC.

This clonotype was counted at least ten times. V and J are TRBV5-6 and TRBJ2-5, with 11 positions matching TRBD1. Germline V CDR1 and CDR2: SGHDT, YYEEEE. The length of the CDR3 is 15 residues. V lost 2 bases to trimming and J lost 7 bases; unmatched junction nucleotides: 7. The DNA of the CDR3 is TGTGCCAGCAGCTTTCTAGGGACAGGGGGGGCGACCCAGTACTTC. Amino acids: CASSFLGTGGATQYF.

The sample holds a few counts of this clonotype. CDR3: CASSQAGGRGVENYGYTF. DNA for the CDR3: TGCGCCAGCAGCCAAGCCGGGGGTAGAGGGGTCGAAAACTATGGCTACACCTTC. The gene calls are TRBV4-3 and TRBJ1-2, with a weak D call TRBD1 (5 bases). This CDR3 is built from 18 residues. V lost 1 base and J lost 2, with 20 bases in between. Germline assignment: CDR1 LGHNA and CDR2 YSLEER.

This clonotype was recorded many times. This chain joins TRBV30 and TRBJ1-5; D possibly corresponds to TRBD1 (5 bases). The germline gives CDR1 GTSNPN, CDR2 SVGIG (reference sequence). The CDR3 has 14 amino acids. V lost 0 bases and J 2 bases, leaving 8 bases between the germline ends. As DNA, the CDR3 is TGTGCCTGGAGTGTCGACAGCGGCAATCAGCCCCAGCATTTT. It translates to CAWSVDSGNQPQHF.

This clonotype was counted between two and nine times. The V and J genes are TRBV24-1 and TRBJ1-5, with TRBD1 matching 8 bases. The CDR3 has 16 residues. Trimming removed 3 bases from V and 7 bases from J; junction bases left unmatched: 10. Germline V lookup: CDR1 KGHDR, CDR2 SFDVKD. The CDR3 bases are TGTGCCACCAGTGATCCCAGGGGGCGCGTTGGACAGCCCCAGCATTTT. Its protein product is CATSDPRGRVGQPQHF.

The CDR3 region is CASSLAQGGGNTIYF. The DNA for the CDR3 is TGTGCCAGCAGTTTAGCGCAAGGGGGTGGAAACACCATATATTTT. This sequence joins TRBV12-3 or TRBV12-4 and TRBJ1-3; D is perhaps TRBD1 (6 bases). V dropped 0 bases and J dropped 3 bases, with 9 bases sitting between them. The CDR3 extends over 15 amino acids.

Note on this clonotype: Germline is not matched at one junction end, which may reflect a read error. J is TRBJ2-1 and V is TRBV28; TRBD1 is a possible D gene (5 bases). The CDR3 extends over 14 amino acids. CDR1 is MDHEN and CDR2 is SYDVKM in the germline V gene. CDR3 amino acids: CASSLDTSYNELFF. CDR3 coding DNA: TGTGCCAGCAGTTTGGACACCTCCTACAATGAGCTGTTCTTC.

The V gene is TRBV20-1, the J gene TRBJ1-1; D ambiguous. Germline V gene data show CDR1 as DFQATT and CDR2 as SNEGSKA (reference sequence). V was pared by 1 base and J by 5 bases, with 11 bases between. The CDR3 is 13 amino acids. CDR3 loop: CSARGTGRTEAFF. CDR3 coding DNA: TGCAGTGCTAGAGGGACTGGGAGAACTGAAGCTTTCTTT.

This chain connects TRBV7-9 to TRBJ2-1, with 9 bases identical to TRBD1. Germline-derived CDR1 and CDR2 are SEHNR and FQNEAQ (reference sequence). This CDR3 region has 15 residues. The J segment lost 7 bases and the V segment lost 3 bases, leaving 7 bases of the junction unmatched. The CDR3 sequence is CASSFPGQGRNEQFF. The CDR3 region has the DNA TGTGCCAGCAGCTTCCCGGGACAGGGACGGAATGAGCAGTTCTTC.

The chain has TRBV20-1 and TRBJ1-4; the D gene is possibly TRBD1 (5 bases). Trimming stripped 4 bases from V and 8 bases from J, with 20 bases between. Germline assignment: CDR1 DFQATT and CDR2 SNEGSKA (reference sequence). CDR3 length: 15 amino acids. The DNA of the CDR3 is TGCAGTGCTAACTCGGCCCTGGCAGGGCACGAAAAACTGTTTTTT. It codes for CSANSALAGHEKLFF.

This clonotype was recorded many times. The chain employs TRBV20-1 and TRBJ1-5; D gene unclear. V was cut by 0 bases and J by 3 bases, with 6 bases left in between. The germline V gene has CDR1 DFQATT and CDR2 SNEGSKA (reference sequence). The length of the CDR3 is 13 residues. CDR3 protein: CSARDTINQPQHF. CDR3 in DNA: TGCAGTGCTAGAGACACTATCAATCAGCCCCAGCATTTT.

The V gene is TRBV20-1, the J gene TRBJ2-3, with 11 nucleotides matching TRBD2. Per germline, CDR1 DFQATT and CDR2 SNEGSKA (reference sequence). Trimming removed 3 bases from V and 4 bases from J; junction bases left unmatched: 6. This CDR3 has 15 residues. The CDR3 sequence: CSARLAGGFSDTQYF. The CDR3 DNA sequence: TGCAGTGCTAGGCTAGCGGGGGGATTTTCAGATACGCAGTATTTT.